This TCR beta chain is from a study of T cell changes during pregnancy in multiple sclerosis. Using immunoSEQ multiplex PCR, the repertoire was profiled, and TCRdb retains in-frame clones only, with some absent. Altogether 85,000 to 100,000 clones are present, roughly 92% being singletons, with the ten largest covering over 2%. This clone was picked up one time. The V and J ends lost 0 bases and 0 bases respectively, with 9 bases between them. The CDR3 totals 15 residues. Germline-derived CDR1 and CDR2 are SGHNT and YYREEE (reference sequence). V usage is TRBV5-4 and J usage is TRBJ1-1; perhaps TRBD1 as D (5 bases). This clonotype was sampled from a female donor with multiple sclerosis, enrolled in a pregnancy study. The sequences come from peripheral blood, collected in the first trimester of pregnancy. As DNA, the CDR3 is TGTGCCAGCAGCTTGGAGGGGCGCTTGAACACTGAAGCTTTCTTT. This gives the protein CASSLEGRLNTEAFF.